This T cell receptor (beta chain) was observed in a study of Ad26.COV2.S vaccination and SARS-CoV-2 variants. Points from the study as a whole: The breadth of spike-specific CD8+ and CD4+ T cell responses after vaccination was reportedly substantial. The placebo group had lower spike-specific TCR breadth than the vaccine recipients did. Total T cell responses were possibly underestimated by TCR breadth and depth analyses.

The V end was cut by 3 bases, the J end by 2 bases, with 7 bases between. This CDR3 has 13 amino acids. Looked up from germline, CDR1 is LGHNT and CDR2 is FRNRAP. Sequenced by immunoSEQ multiplex PCR; TCRdb stores in-frame clones only, minus some. The sample records approximately 400,000 clones, around 92% being singletons. Comments on this clone: Its antigen is not identified.

The TCR comes from a human donor who had recovered from COVID-19. Specimen: peripheral blood, collected after recovery from COVID-19. This chain joins TRBV12-5 and TRBJ2-5; no definite D call. The CDR3 sequence: CASGLGGQETQYF. For the CDR3, the DNA is TGTGCTAGTGGTTTAGGCGGACAAGAGACCCAGTACTTC.